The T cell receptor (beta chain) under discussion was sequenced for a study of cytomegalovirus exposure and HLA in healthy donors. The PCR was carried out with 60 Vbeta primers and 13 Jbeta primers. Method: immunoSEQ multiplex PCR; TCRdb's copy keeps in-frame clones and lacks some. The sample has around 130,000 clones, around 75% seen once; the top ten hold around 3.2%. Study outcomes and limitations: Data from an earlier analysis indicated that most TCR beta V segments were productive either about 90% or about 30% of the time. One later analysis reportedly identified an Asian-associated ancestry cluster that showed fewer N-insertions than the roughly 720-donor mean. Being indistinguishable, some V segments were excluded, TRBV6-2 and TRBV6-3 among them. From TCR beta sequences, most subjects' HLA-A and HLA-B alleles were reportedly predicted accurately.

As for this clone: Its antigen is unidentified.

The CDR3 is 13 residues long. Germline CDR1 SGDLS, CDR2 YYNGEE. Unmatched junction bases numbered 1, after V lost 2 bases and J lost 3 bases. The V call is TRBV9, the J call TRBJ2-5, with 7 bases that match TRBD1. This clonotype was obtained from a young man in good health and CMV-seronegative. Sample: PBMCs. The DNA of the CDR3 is TGTGCCAGCAGCGTCCAGGGGGAAGAGACCCAGTACTTC. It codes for CASSVQGEETQYF.